A selection of T cell receptor beta chains follows, all from one sample in a study of blood T cells in healthy people across ages. TCRdb re-derived calls from the 5' RACE reads in MiXCR, one entry per CDR3 protein. Of roughly 1,800,000 distinct CDR3 sequences listed, roughly 50% are singletons. Specimen: blood. Receptors originate from a woman in her thirties or forties in good health. The CDR3 runs from the conserved cysteine through the conserved F or W. Fields, in order: clone size, J gene, D gene, V gene, CDR3 DNA, CDR3 protein. D genes are given only for firm matches. Only part of the rows carry a size: once, few, many, or a class if the clone is expanded.

- | TRBJ1-2 | TRBD1 | TRBV4-3 | TGCGCCAGCAGCCAAGACCGCGGGACAGGGGGATTAGGCCACACCTTC | CASSQDRGTGGLGHTF
- | TRBJ2-7 | TRBD1 | TRBV5-5 | TGTGCCAGCAGCTTGGGACAGGGCCTTTTCTACGAGCAGTACTTC | CASSLGQGLFYEQYF
few | TRBJ2-7 | - | TRBV15 | TGTGCCACCAGCCGGCTAGCGACCAACTACGAGCAGTACTTC | CATSRLATNYEQYF
few | TRBJ2-4 | - | TRBV6-1 | TGTGCCAGCATGCAAACTACGGGGTTAGCCAAAAACATTCAGTACTTC | CASMQTTGLAKNIQYF
- | TRBJ1-6 | - | TRBV7-9 | TGTACCAGCAGCTTCAATAATTCACCCCTCCACTTT | CTSSFNNSPLHF
many | TRBJ2-2 | - | TRBV7-9 | TGTGCCAGCAGCTTTCAAGGGGAGAACACCGGGGAGCTGTTTTTT | CASSFQGENTGELFF
- | TRBJ1-2 | - | TRBV5-1 | TGCGCCAGCAGCTTGGCCTGGCGGGGAATAGATGGCTACACCTTC | CASSLAWRGIDGYTF
- | TRBJ2-3 | TRBD2 | TRBV4-2 | TGTGCCAGCAGCCAAGCCCAAACGGGGGGGAGCGCAGATACGCAGTATTTT | CASSQAQTGGSADTQYF
few | TRBJ2-3 | - | TRBV4-3 | TGCGCCAGCAGCCAAGAATGGGGGGCGTATCCGCAGTATTTT | CASSQEWGAYPQYF
- | TRBJ1-1 | - | TRBV6-5 | TGTGCCAGCAGTGACTCGACGGACACTGAAGCTTTCTTT | CASSDSTDTEAFF
few | TRBJ2-4 | - | TRBV7-2 | TGTGCCAGCAGCAAGTCAAACGGGGCGGGGGCCAAAAACATTCAGTACTTC | CASSKSNGAGAKNIQYF
once | TRBJ1-2 | - | TRBV7-9 | TGTGCCAGCAGCCCATACAGGGTCGATGGCTACACCTTC | CASSPYRVDGYTF
- | TRBJ2-1 | TRBD2 | TRBV14 | TGTGCCAGCAACGGAGTCGGGACTAGCGGGACAAATGAGCAGTTCTTC | CASNGVGTSGTNEQFF
- | TRBJ2-1 | TRBD2 | TRBV13 | TGTGCCAGCAGTCAATCCCCGGGGGGGCGGTTGAGTGAGCAGTTCTTC | CASSQSPGGRLSEQFF
- | TRBJ2-7 | - | TRBV28 | TGTGCCAGCACGACCGCGGGCCCCTACGAGCAGTACTTC | CASTTAGPYEQYF
- | TRBJ1-2 | - | TRBV6-2/TRBV6-3 | TGTGCCACCAGGGGTCAGGGGAGCTACACCTTC | CATRGQGSYTF
- | TRBJ2-3 | TRBD1 | TRBV7-9 | TGTGCCAGCAGCTTAGTGGGACAGGGCCCCACAGATACGCAGTATTTT | CASSLVGQGPTDTQYF
- | TRBJ2-1 | - | TRBV7-2 | TGTGCCAGCAGCTTAGCTAGGGCTCCCCCCAATGAGCAGTTCTTC | CASSLARAPPNEQFF
- | TRBJ2-6 | - | TRBV29-1 | TGCAGCGTTGGGGACGACTCTGGGGCCAACGTCCTGACTTTC | CSVGDDSGANVLTF
- | TRBJ1-1 | - | TRBV15 | TGTGCCACCAGCAGGGACGCCCCCATGAACACTGAAGCTTTCTTT | CATSRDAPMNTEAFF
few | TRBJ1-6 | - | TRBV7-2 | TGTGCCAGCAGCTATGGGGGTTCACCCCTCCACTTT | CASSYGGSPLHF
- | TRBJ2-1 | - | TRBV7-2 | TGTGCCAGCAGCTTAGTAGGGGGGGGCGTGAATGAGCAGTTCTTC | CASSLVGGGVNEQFF
- | TRBJ2-7 | - | TRBV28 | TGTGCCAGCAGTTTAGACAGGCACACCTACGAGCAGTACTTC | CASSLDRHTYEQYF
once | TRBJ1-2 | - | TRBV27 | TGTGCCAGCAGTTTGACAACCGGGGGGGTCCATGGCTACACCTTC | CASSLTTGGVHGYTF
- | TRBJ2-5 | - | TRBV10-2 | TGCGCCAGCAGGCCCACAGGGAAAGAGACCCAGTACTTC | CASRPTGKETQYF
few | TRBJ2-3 | TRBD2 | TRBV20-1 | TGCAGTGCTAGAGAGGGGACTAGCGGGGGCACAGATACGCAGTATTTT | CSAREGTSGGTDTQYF
few | TRBJ2-3 | - | TRBV9 | TGTGCCAGCAGCCTACCTCTCTCGGATGCGCAGTATTTT | CASSLPLSDAQYF
few | TRBJ2-7 | - | TRBV24-1 | TGTGCCACCAGCCTTACAGGGATCAACGAGCAGTACTTC | CATSLTGINEQYF
- | TRBJ1-2 | - | TRBV20-1 | TGCAGTGCCTATGACCGGGACGGTGACTATGGCTACACCTTC | CSAYDRDGDYGYTF
- | TRBJ2-3 | - | TRBV15 | TGTGCCACCAGCAGATCTGTCGGTACGCAGTATTTT | CATSRSVGTQYF
- | TRBJ2-7 | - | TRBV9 | TGTGCCAGCAGCGTATCAGCCGATCCTAAGTCCTACGAGCAGTACTTC | CASSVSADPKSYEQYF
many | TRBJ2-5 | - | TRBV25-1 | TGTGCCAGCAGTGAACTGTCGGAGACCCAGTACTTC | CASSELSETQYF
once | TRBJ2-7 | - | TRBV9 | TGTGCCAGCAGCCCCCGACAGGGAGGCTACAATGAGCAGTACTTC | CASSPRQGGYNEQYF
few | TRBJ2-1 | TRBD2 | TRBV25-1 | TGTGCCAGCAGTGAATGGGGCGGGGGGTCCTACAATGAGCAGTTCTTC | CASSEWGGGSYNEQFF
- | TRBJ2-4 | - | TRBV27 | TGTGCCAGCAGGGCTCGGAGCACGTTCAATACCAAAAACATTCAGTACTTC | CASRARSTFNTKNIQYF
- | TRBJ1-6 | TRBD1 | TRBV18 | TGTGCCAGCTCAACGGACAGGGGGCTTTCACCCCTCCACTTT | CASSTDRGLSPLHF
- | TRBJ1-2 | TRBD1 | TRBV6-5 | TGTGCCAGCAATTTTATCGGACAGGGGGCCTATGGCTACACCTTC | CASNFIGQGAYGYTF
- | TRBJ1-5 | - | TRBV3-1 | TGTGCCAGCGGAGGGATGTTGGAGAATCAGCCCCAGCATTTT | CASGGMLENQPQHF
- | TRBJ2-7 | - | TRBV10-3 | TGTGCCATCAGTGTCAACGGCTACGAGCAGTACTTC | CAISVNGYEQYF
few | TRBJ2-4 | TRBD2 | TRBV5-1 | TGCGCCAGCGCGGGAGAGGGCAACATTCAGTACTTC | CASAGEGNIQYF
few | TRBJ2-5 | - | TRBV13 | TGTGCCAGCGAGAGGGGGGGCCTGAAGACCCAGTACTTC | CASERGGLKTQYF
few | TRBJ2-5 | - | TRBV20-1 | TGCAGTGCTACCGACAGACAACAAGAGACCCAGTACTTC | CSATDRQQETQYF
- | TRBJ1-5 | TRBD1 | TRBV10-3 | TGTGCCATCAGAAAAGAGGGGGCGGGACGGCCCCAGCATTTT | CAIRKEGAGRPQHF
few | TRBJ2-7 | - | TRBV7-2 | TGTGCCAGCAGCTTTGGGGCAGGGGGAGGGTACGAGCAGTACTTC | CASSFGAGGGYEQYF
- | TRBJ1-4 | TRBD1 | TRBV27 | TGTGCCAGCAGAGACAGGGGGCTGGGAGCTAATGAAAAACTGTTTTTT | CASRDRGLGANEKLFF
- | TRBJ2-4 | TRBD1 | TRBV7-9 | TGTGCCAGCGACGGGACAGGGACGAACATTCAGTACTTC | CASDGTGTNIQYF
- | TRBJ2-3 | TRBD2 | TRBV12-3/TRBV12-4 | TGTGCCAGCAGTTTCGCGGGGGAAACGGATACGCAGTATTTT | CASSFAGETDTQYF
- | TRBJ2-1 | - | TRBV29-1 | TGCAGCGTCCCCGGGGGCTACAATAAGCAGTTCTTC | CSVPGGYNKQFF
few | TRBJ1-2 | - | TRBV4-3 | TGCGCCAGCAGCCGCACGAAATGGGGGGGCTGGGATGGCTACACCTTC | CASSRTKWGGWDGYTF